This T cell receptor beta chain originates from a study of pediatric ulcerative colitis. Overall study context: Most patients had pancolitis, and two had left-sided colitis.

Rectal tissue came from one to two pinch biopsies taken at colonoscopy. The sample holds one count of this clone. CDR1 is LGHNA and CDR2 is YNFKEQ in the germline V gene. V was clipped by 0 bases and J by 3 bases, with 11 bases between them. The CDR3 covers 15 residues. Samples were sequenced at Survey level, maximum 500,000 reads. Sequencing was performed with immunoSEQ multiplex PCR; in TCRdb, only in-frame clones are kept and a portion is missing. The table records roughly 25,000 clones, roughly 74% of them present only once. The sample comprised gut tissue. This receptor was taken from a boy younger than 18 with severe ulcerative colitis. V and J are TRBV4-2 and TRBJ2-5; D gene uncertain. As DNA, the CDR3 is TGTGCCAGCAGCCAAGAACTTTCCTTAAAAGAGACCCAGTACTTC. As protein: CASSQELSLKETQYF.